A selection of T cell receptor beta chains follows, all from one sample in a study of shared T cell receptors in the human thymus. TCRdb keeps only in-frame clones here, not all; method: immunoSEQ multiplex PCR. The sample contains some 700,000 clones, 70% to 90% of which appear only once. These data are also associated with another study on human thymus T cells.

Sequencing was performed on thymocytes. These receptor sequences come from a girl in the first two years of life with a congenital heart defect. Both conserved end residues are trimmed from each CDR3. The order of the fields is V gene, clone size, CDR3 protein. Clone size is shown for a subset of rows, as once, few, many or a class of expanded clone.

TRBV2	NA	ASKNETVIPPNSPLH
TRBV6-6	NA	ASEWGLGIDEQF
TRBV28	NA	ASSLTGTPSGYT
TRBV5-6	NA	ASSLGSGQGYPNTEAF
TRBV11-3	NA	ASSLGFRGKQY
TRBV27	NA	ASSDRGGGNEQF
TRBV27	NA	ASSFWGLMSEQF
TRBV10-3	NA	AISDFQGNEQY
TRBV21-1	NA	ASSVPGQGVDEQY
TRBV4-3	NA	ASSAGRGNYGYT
TRBV18	NA	ASSRTRGAVTDTQY
TRBV6-1	NA	ATPRPTGVGETQY
TRBV9	NA	ASSVRLAGELF
TRBV7-8	NA	ASSPCGSDFYGYT
TRBV19	NA	ASSPNRTVSGEQY
TRBV14	NA	ASSQHGRGLNEQF
TRBV5-4	NA	ASSIRGIRYGYT
TRBV6-5	NA	ASGGEVSGYT
TRBV27	NA	ASSGHRGEQY
TRBV10-2	NA	ASSGDRLYGYT
TRBV2	NA	ASSELLAGASSMETQY
TRBV2	NA	ASSERSNRGRTEAF
TRBV4-1	NA	ASSQAPSGGRQTQY
TRBV4-3	NA	ASSQDTPVKDYGYT
TRBV10-2	NA	ASRDRAYNEQF
TRBV4-1	NA	ASSQRTSGGRDEQF
TRBV5-5	NA	ASSLAFGKSYEQY
TRBV5-4	few	ASSCGTGGNNYNSPLH
TRBV14	NA	ASSQVRRTGRCFVSYEQY
TRBV30	NA	AWSRDRSEILLYEQY
TRBV19	NA	ASSIPFSTGEENEQF
TRBV9	NA	ASSTTGSLNTGELF
TRBV6-5	NA	ASSSRGGGETQY
TRBV7-9	few	ASSAASGSNEKLF
TRBV15	NA	ATSRDDWGRNTEAF
TRBV9	few	ASSVVPVSPYEQY
TRBV4-1	NA	ASSRRPGLAGQETQY
TRBV7-2	NA	ASSQNRDRGLHNQPQH
TRBV14	NA	ASSQVAGDRYGYT
TRBV6-6	NA	ASSYGLRDYGYT
TRBV7-2	NA	ASSLEVRGTEAF
TRBV25-1	NA	ASSERERTIPSRNTIY